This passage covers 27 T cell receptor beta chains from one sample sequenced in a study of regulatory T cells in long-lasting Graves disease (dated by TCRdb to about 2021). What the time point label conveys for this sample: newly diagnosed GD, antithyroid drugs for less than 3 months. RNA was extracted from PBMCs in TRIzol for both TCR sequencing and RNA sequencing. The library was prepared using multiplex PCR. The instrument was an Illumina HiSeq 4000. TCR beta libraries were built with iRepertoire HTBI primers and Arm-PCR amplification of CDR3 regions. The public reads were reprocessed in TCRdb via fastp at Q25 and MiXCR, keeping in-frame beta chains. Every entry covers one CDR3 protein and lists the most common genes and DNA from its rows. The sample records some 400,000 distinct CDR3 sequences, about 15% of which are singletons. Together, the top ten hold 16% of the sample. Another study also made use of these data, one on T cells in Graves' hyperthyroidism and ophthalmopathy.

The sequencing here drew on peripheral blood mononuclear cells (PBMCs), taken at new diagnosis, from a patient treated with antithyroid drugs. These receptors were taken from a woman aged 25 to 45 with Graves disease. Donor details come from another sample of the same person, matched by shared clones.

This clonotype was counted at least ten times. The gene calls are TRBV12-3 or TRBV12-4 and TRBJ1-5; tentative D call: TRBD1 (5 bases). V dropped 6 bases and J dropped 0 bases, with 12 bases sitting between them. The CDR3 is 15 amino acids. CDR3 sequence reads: CASSPLGGSNQPQHF. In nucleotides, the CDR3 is TGTGCCAGCAGCCCCCTGGGGGGTAGCAATCAGCCCCAGCATTTT.

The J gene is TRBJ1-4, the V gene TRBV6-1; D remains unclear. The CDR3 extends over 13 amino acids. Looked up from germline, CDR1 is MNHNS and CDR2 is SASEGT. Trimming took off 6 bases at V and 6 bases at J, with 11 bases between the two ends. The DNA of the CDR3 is TGTGCCAGCAGAATAACTGAGGATGAAAAACTGTTTTTT. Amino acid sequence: CASRITEDEKLFF.

CDR3 loop: CASNPGQGDYGYTF. The CDR3 DNA sequence: TGCGCCAGCAACCCGGGACAGGGGGACTATGGCTACACCTTC. The rearrangement joins TRBV10-2 to TRBJ1-2; 11 bases are shared with TRBD1. This CDR3 spans 14 amino acids. V was clipped by 7 bases and J by 3 bases; unmatched bases: 4. Germline CDR1 is WSHSY and CDR2 is SAAADI.

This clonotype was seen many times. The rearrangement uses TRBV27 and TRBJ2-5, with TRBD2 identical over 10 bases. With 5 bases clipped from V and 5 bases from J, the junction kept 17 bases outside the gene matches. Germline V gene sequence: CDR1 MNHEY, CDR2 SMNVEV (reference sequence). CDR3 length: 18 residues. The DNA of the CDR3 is TGTGCCAGCAGTCCACCTATTGGGCTAGCGGGAGTATGGGAGACCCAGTACTTC. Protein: CASSPPIGLAGVWETQYF.

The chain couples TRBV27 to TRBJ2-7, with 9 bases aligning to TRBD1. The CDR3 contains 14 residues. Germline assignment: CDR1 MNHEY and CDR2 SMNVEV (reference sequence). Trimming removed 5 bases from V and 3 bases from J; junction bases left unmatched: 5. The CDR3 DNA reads TGTGCCAGCAGTCGGACAGGGGCCAGCTACGAGCAGTACTTC. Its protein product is CASSRTGASYEQYF.

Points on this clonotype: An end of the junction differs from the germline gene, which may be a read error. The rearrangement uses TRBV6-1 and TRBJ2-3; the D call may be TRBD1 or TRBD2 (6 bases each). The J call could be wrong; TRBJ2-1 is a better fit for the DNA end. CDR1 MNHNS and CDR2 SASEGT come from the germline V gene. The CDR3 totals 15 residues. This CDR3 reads CASSLGGSYSNGQFF. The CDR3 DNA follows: TGTGCCAGTTCACTAGGGGGGAGCTATTCAAATGGGCAGTTCTTC.

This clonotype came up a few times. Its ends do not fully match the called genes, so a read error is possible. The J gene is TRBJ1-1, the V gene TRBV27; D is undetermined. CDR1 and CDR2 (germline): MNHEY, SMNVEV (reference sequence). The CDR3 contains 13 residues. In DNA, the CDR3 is TGTGCCGGCAGTTCCCCCGACACTTCCGAAGCTTTCTTT. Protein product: CAGSSPDTSEAFF.

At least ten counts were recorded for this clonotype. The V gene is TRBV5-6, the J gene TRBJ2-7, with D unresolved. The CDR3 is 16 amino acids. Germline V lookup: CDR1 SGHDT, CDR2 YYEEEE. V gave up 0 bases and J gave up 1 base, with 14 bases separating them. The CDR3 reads CASSLEATTDSYEQYF. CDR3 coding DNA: TGTGCCAGCAGCTTGGAAGCGACAACAGATTCCTACGAGCAGTACTTC.

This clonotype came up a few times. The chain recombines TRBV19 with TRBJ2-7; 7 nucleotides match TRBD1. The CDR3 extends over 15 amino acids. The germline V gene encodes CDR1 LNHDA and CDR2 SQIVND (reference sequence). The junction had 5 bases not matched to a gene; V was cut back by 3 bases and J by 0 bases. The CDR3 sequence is CASSMRQGISYEQYF. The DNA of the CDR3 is TGTGCCAGTAGTATGCGACAGGGAATCTCCTACGAGCAGTACTTC.

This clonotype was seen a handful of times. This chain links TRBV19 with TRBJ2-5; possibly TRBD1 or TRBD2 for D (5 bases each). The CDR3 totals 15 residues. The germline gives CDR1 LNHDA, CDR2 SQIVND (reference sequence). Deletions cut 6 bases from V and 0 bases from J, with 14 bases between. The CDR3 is CASRAGRTNQETQYF. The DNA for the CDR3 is TGTGCCAGTAGGGCAGGGAGAACGAACCAAGAGACCCAGTACTTC. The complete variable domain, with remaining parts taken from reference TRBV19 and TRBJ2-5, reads DGGITQSPKYLFRKEGQNVTLSCEQNLNHDAMYWYRQDPGQGLRLIYYSQIVNDFQKGDIAEGYSVSREKKESFPLTVTSAQKNPTAFYLCASRAGRTNQETQYFGPGTRLLVL.

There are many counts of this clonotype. The DNA of the CDR3 is TGTGCCAGCAGTCCCGGACTCACAGATACGCAGTATTTT. Protein: CASSPGLTDTQYF. The J gene is TRBJ2-3, the V gene TRBV18; D is possibly TRBD2 (5 bases). The CDR3 is 13 residues long. The germline V and J ends were trimmed by 8 bases and 2 bases, with 11 bases remaining between them. Germline V gene lookup returns CDR1 KGHSH and CDR2 LQKENI.

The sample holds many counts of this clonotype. DNA for the CDR3: TGTGCCAGCAGTGGGCTCGCTAGCAATCAGCCCCAGCATTTT. Its translation is CASSGLASNQPQHF. The genes are TRBV6-1 and TRBJ1-5, with unresolved D. Trimming took off 4 bases at V and 0 bases at J, with 7 bases between the two ends. CDR3 length: 14 residues. Germline V CDR1 and CDR2: MNHNS, SASEGT.

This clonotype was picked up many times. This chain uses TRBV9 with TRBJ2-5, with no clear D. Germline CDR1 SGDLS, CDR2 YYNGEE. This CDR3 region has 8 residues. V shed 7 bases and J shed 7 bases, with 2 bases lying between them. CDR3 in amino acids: CASRTQYF. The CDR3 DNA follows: TGTGCCAGCCGGACCCAGTACTTC. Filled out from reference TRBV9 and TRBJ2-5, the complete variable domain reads DSGVTQTPKHLITATGQRVTLRCSPRSGDLSVYWYQQSLDQGLQFLIQYYNGEERAKGNILERFSAQQFPDLHSELNLSSLELGDSALYFCASRTQYFGPGTRLLVL.

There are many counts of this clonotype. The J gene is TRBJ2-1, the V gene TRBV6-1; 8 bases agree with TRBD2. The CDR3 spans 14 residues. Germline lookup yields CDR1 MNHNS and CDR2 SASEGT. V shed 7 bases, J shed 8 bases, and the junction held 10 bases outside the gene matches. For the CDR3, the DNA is TGTGCCAGCACCTACGGGACTAGTCTAGATGAGCAGTTCTTC. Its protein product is CASTYGTSLDEQFF.

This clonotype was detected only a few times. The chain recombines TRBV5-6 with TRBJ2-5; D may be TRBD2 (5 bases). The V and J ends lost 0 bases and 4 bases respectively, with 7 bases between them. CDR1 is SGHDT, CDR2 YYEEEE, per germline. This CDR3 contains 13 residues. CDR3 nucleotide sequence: TGTGCCAGCAGCTTGGTGGCGGGAGAGACCCAGTACTTC. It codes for CASSLVAGETQYF.

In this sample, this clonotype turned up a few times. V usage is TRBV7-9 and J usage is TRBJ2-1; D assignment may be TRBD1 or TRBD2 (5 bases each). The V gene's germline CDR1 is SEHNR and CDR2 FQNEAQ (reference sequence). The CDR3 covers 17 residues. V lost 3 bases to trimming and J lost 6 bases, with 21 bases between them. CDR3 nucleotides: TGTGCCAGCAGCTTGGGGGTCGTCCTCCCCCCCGGCAATGAGCAGTTCTTC. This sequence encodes CASSLGVVLPPGNEQFF.

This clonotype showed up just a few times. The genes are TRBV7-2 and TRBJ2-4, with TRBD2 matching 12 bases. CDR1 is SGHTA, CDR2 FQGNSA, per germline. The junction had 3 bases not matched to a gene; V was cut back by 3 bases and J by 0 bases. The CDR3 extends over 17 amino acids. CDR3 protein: CASSFLAGGIAKNIQYF. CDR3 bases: TGTGCCAGCAGCTTCCTAGCGGGAGGGATAGCCAAAAACATTCAGTACTTC.

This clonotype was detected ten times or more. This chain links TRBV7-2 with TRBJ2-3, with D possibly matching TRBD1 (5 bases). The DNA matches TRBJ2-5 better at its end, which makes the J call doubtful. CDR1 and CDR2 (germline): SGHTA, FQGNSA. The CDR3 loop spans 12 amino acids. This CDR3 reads CASQRGPETQYF. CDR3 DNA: TGTGCCAGCCAAAGGGGTCCTGAGACCCAGTACTTC.

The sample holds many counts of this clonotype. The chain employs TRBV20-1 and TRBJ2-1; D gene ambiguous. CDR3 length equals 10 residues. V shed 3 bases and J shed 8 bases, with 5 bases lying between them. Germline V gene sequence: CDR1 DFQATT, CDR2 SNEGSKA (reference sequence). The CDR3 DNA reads TGCAGTGCTAGGATCTATGAGCAGTTCTTC. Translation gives CSARIYEQFF.

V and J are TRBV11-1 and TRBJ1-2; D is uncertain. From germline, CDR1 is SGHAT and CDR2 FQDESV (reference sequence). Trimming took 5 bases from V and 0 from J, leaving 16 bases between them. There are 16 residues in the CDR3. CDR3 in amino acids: CASSPEKGRTNYGYTF. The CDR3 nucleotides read TGTGCCAGCAGCCCAGAAAAGGGCCGTACTAACTATGGCTACACCTTC.

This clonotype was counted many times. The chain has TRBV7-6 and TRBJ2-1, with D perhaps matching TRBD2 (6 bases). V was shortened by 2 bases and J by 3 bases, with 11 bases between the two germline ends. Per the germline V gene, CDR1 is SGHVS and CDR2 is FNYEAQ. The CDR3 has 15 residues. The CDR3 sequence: CASSLTGAVYNEQFF. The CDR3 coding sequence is TGTGCCAGCAGCTTAACGGGAGCGGTCTACAATGAGCAGTTCTTC.

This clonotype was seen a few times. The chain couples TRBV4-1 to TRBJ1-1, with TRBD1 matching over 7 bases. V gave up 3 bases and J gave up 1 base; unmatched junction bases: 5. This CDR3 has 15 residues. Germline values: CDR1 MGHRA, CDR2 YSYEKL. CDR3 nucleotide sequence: TGCGCCAGCAGCCAGGGACAGAGTAAGAACACTGAAGCTTTCTTT. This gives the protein CASSQGQSKNTEAFF.

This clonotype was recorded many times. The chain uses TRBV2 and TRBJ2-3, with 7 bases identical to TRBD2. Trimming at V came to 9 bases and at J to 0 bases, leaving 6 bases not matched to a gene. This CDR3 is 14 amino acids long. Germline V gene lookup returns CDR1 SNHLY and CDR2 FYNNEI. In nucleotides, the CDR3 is TGTGCCAGAGCGGGGACGGGCAGCACAGATACGCAGTATTTT. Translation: CARAGTGSTDTQYF.

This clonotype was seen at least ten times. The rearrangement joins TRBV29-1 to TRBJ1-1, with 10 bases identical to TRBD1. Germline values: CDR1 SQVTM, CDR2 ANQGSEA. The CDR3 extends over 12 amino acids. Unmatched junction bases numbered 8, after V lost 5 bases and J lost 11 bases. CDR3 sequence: CSVLGGTGVAFF. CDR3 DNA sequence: TGCAGCGTTCTCGGGGGGACAGGGGTTGCTTTCTTT.

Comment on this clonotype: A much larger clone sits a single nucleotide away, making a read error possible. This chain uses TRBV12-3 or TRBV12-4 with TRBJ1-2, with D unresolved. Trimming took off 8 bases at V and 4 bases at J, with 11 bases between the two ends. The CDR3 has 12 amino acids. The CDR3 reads CASQQPSYGYTF. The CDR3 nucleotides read TGTGCCAGCCAACAGCCAAGCTATGGCTACACCTTC.

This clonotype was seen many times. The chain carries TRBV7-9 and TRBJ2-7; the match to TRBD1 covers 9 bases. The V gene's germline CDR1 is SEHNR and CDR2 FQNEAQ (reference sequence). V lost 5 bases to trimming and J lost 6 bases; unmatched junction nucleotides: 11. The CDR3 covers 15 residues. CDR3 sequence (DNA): TGTGCCAGCAGCCCTGACAGGGGGATTTTCGGCGAGCAGTACTTC. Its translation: CASSPDRGIFGEQYF. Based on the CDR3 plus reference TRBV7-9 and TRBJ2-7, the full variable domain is DTGVSQNPRHKITKRGQNVTFRCDPISEHNRLYWYRQTLGQGPEFLTYFQNEAQLEKSRLLSDRFSAERPKGSFSTLEIQRTEQGDSAMYLCASSPDRGIFGEQYFGPGTRLTVT.

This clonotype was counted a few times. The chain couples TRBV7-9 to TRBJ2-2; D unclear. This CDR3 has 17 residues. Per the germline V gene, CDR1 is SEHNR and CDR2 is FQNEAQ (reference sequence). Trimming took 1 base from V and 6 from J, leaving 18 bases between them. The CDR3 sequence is CASSLVGGTKFPGELFF. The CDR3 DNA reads TGTGCCAGCAGCTTAGTGGGCGGCACAAAGTTCCCCGGGGAGCTGTTTTTT. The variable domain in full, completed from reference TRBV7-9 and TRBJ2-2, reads DTGVSQNPRHKITKRGQNVTFRCDPISEHNRLYWYRQTLGQGPEFLTYFQNEAQLEKSRLLSDRFSAERPKGSFSTLEIQRTEQGDSAMYLCASSLVGGTKFPGELFFGEGSRLTVL.